This passage covers 22 T cell receptor beta chains from one sample sequenced in a study of T-cell reconstitution after alpha-beta-depleted transplantation in children. Unique molecular identifiers were built into the TCRbeta library. TCRdb called the PCR reads again in MiXCR, with one record for every CDR3 protein. The sample records some 350,000 distinct CDR3 sequences, 16% being singletons. Source: PBMCs, mostly from graft donor cells, taken 360 days after TCRalphabeta/CD19-depleted stem cell transplant. The receptors here all came from a male patient aged 2-15 years who had a stem cell transplant for acute lymphoblastic leukemia, so the T cells may come from the graft donor.

This clonotype was counted ten times or more. The V call is TRBV24-1, the J call TRBJ2-1; 9 bases are shared with TRBD1. CDR1 is KGHDR and CDR2 is SFDVKD in the germline V gene. The CDR3 is 18 amino acids. V lost 9 bases and J lost 9; bases outside the gene matches: 23. The CDR3 protein is CATGRDREAARPDIEQFF. The CDR3 nucleotides are TGTGCCACCGGCCGGGACAGGGAAGCCGCGCGCCCCGACATTGAGCAGTTCTTC.

The chain links TRBV6-6 to TRBJ2-4; 7 bases fit TRBD2. CDR1 is MNHNY, CDR2 SVGAGI, per germline (reference sequence). Trimming cost V 6 bases and J 6 bases; bases outside gene matches: 5. This CDR3 contains 13 residues. Here the CDR3 reads CASRGAGANIQYF. The DNA for the CDR3 is TGTGCCAGCAGAGGGGCGGGAGCAAACATTCAGTACTTC.

The chain recombines TRBV20-1 with TRBJ2-1; D not certain. Deletions cut 6 bases from V and 5 bases from J, with 17 bases between. Germline CDR1 is DFQATT and CDR2 is SNEGSKA (reference sequence). The CDR3 sequence is 14 residues long. CDR3 sequence: CSAPNPPADNEQFF. DNA for the CDR3: TGCAGTGCCCCGAACCCCCCGGCCGACAATGAGCAGTTCTTC.

The chain joins TRBV5-1 to TRBJ2-3; D perhaps matches TRBD2 (6 bases). This CDR3 is built from 17 residues. Looked up from germline, CDR1 is SGHRS and CDR2 is YFSETQ. The V gene lost 0 bases and the J gene lost 5 bases, with 19 bases spanning the gap. The CDR3 nucleotides are TGCGCCAGCAGCTTGGCGGGACTGTTAGGCTCGGTAGATACGCAGTATTTT. Its protein is CASSLAGLLGSVDTQYF.

This clonotype was observed at least ten times. The junction and the germline gene differ at one end; a read error may be behind it. The chain is built from TRBV5-1 and TRBJ2-5, with D uncertain. The CDR3 is made up of 12 amino acids. Germline-derived CDR1 and CDR2 are SGHRS and YFSETQ. Here the CDR3 DNA reads TGTGCCAGCAGCTTAACCCAAGAGACCCAGTACTTC. It codes for CASSLTQETQYF.

The rearrangement uses TRBV24-1 and TRBJ2-3, with D maybe TRBD1 (6 bases). Germline V CDR1 and CDR2: KGHDR, SFDVKD. This CDR3 is built from 15 residues. Between the trimmed V and J ends, which lost 4 bases and 0 bases, there was a span of 10 bases. The CDR3, as DNA: TGTGCCACCAGTGAACAGGGCCTGAGCACAGATACGCAGTATTTT. Translated: CATSEQGLSTDTQYF.

In this sample, this clonotype turned up a few times. This chain connects TRBV20-1 to TRBJ2-1; 7 positions agree with TRBD2. Per the germline V gene, CDR1 is DFQATT and CDR2 is SNEGSKA (reference sequence). The CDR3 is 12 residues long. Losses at the gene ends were 3 bases for V and 6 bases for J; bases not matched to a gene: 2. DNA of the CDR3: TGCAGTGCTAGGACTAGCAGCAATGAGCAGTTCTTC. The encoded protein is CSARTSSNEQFF.

This clonotype has more than one count but fewer than ten. The chain combines TRBV7-8 with TRBJ2-7, with 9 bases that match TRBD2. The CDR3 spans 17 residues. V trimming: 2 bases; J trimming: 0 bases; junction bases outside the gene matches: 8. Germline V gene lookup returns CDR1 SGHVS and CDR2 FQNEAQ. CDR3 sequence (DNA): TGTGCCAGCAGCTTATCCTCTGGACTAGCGAGCTCCTACGAGCAGTACTTC. As protein: CASSLSSGLASSYEQYF.

This clonotype was observed a few times. The chain joins TRBV28 to TRBJ2-2, with TRBD1 identical over 8 bases. The junction had 2 bases not matched to a gene; V was cut back by 8 bases and J by 6 bases. The CDR3 runs to 12 residues. Per germline, CDR1 MDHEN and CDR2 SYDVKM. CDR3 DNA sequence: TGTGCCAGCTTACAGGGGGCCGGGGAGCTGTTTTTT. Protein product: CASLQGAGELFF.

DNA for the CDR3: TGTGCCAGCAGTTACCCGCCCCAGCATTTT. Translated, it gives CASSYPPQHF. The J gene is TRBJ1-5, the V gene TRBV12-3 or TRBV12-4, with unresolved D. The CDR3 contains 10 residues. Trimming removed 4 bases from V and 9 bases from J, with 4 bases in between.

This clonotype has more than one count but fewer than ten. The V and J genes are TRBV27 and TRBJ2-1; D not resolved. CDR1 MNHEY and CDR2 SMNVEV come from the germline V gene (reference sequence). The CDR3 spans 17 residues. The V end was cut by 0 bases, the J end by 2 bases, with 14 bases between. CDR3 nucleotides: TGTGCCAGCAGTTTATCTATAACGGGTGTCACCTACAATGAGCAGTTCTTC. It yields the protein CASSLSITGVTYNEQFF.

This clonotype was seen many times. This chain connects TRBV15 to TRBJ1-1; 9 positions agree with TRBD1. V lost 8 bases, J lost 5 bases, and 3 bases stayed unmatched. Germline values: CDR1 LNHNV, CDR2 YYDKDF (reference sequence). The CDR3 has 12 amino acids. Here the CDR3 DNA reads TGTGCCACCCGGGGGACAGGGACTGAAGCTTTCTTT. Its translation: CATRGTGTEAFF.

In this sample, this clonotype turned up many times. The chain joins TRBV12-3 or TRBV12-4 to TRBJ2-1, with 12 bases that match TRBD2. Trimming removed 7 bases from V and 7 bases from J; junction bases left unmatched: 8. This CDR3 is 15 amino acids long. This chain's CDR3 is CASTVLAGGRNEQFF. The CDR3 DNA follows: TGTGCCAGCACCGTACTAGCGGGAGGTAGAAATGAGCAGTTCTTC.

The gene calls are TRBV6-5 and TRBJ1-5, with 7 bases aligning to TRBD1. Germline assignment: CDR1 MNHEY and CDR2 SVGAGI. V was pared by 4 bases and J by 2 bases, with 2 bases of the junction left unmatched. CDR3 size: 14 residues. The DNA of the CDR3 is TGTGCCAGCAGTTCCGACAGGGGCAATCAGCCCCAGCATTTT. This gives the protein CASSSDRGNQPQHF.

This clonotype has ten or more counts. The rearrangement joins TRBV29-1 to TRBJ2-7; weak D call: TRBD1 (5 bases). The CDR3 is 12 residues long. V lost 4 bases, J lost 4 bases, and 11 bases lay in between. CDR1 SQVTM and CDR2 ANQGSEA come from the germline V gene. CDR3 loop: CSVGTSTYEQYF. CDR3 coding DNA: TGCAGCGTTGGGACATCTACTTACGAGCAGTACTTC.

This chain joins TRBV29-1 and TRBJ2-3; TRBD1 is a possible D gene (7 bases). Trimming shortened V by 6 bases and J by 6 bases, and 16 bases separated the two germline ends. From germline, CDR1 is SQVTM and CDR2 ANQGSEA. The CDR3 runs 13 residues. DNA of the CDR3: TGCAGCGTCGGAGGGGGCGGGGCGGATACGCAGTATTTT. Translation: CSVGGGGADTQYF.

CDR3 residues: CASSLVGPMRGMLQYF. The CDR3 nucleotides read TGTGCCAGCAGCTTAGTTGGGCCGATGCGGGGGATGCTCCAGTACTTC. V and J are TRBV7-8 and TRBJ2-7, with 7 bases aligning to TRBD2. Looked up from germline, CDR1 is SGHVS and CDR2 is FQNEAQ. This CDR3 spans 16 amino acids. Trimming at V came to 1 base and at J to 10 bases, leaving 16 bases not matched to a gene.

The table lists this clonotype with many counts. The rearrangement joins TRBV5-1 to TRBJ1-5; D remains ambiguous. The germline V and J ends were trimmed by 4 bases and 3 bases, with 17 bases remaining between them. This CDR3 comprises 16 residues. In germline, CDR1 is SGHRS, CDR2 YFSETQ. CDR3 residues: CASSQYSGRINQPQHF. The DNA for the CDR3 is TGCGCCAGCAGCCAGTACTCCGGACGGATCAATCAGCCCCAGCATTTT.

This clonotype occurred a few times. The chain uses TRBV4-1 and TRBJ2-2, with 13 bases lining up with TRBD2. Germline lookup yields CDR1 MGHRA and CDR2 YSYEKL. The junction had 5 bases not matched to a gene; V was cut back by 0 bases and J by 4 bases. The CDR3 extends over 18 amino acids. This chain's CDR3 is CASSQEPGLAGVTGELFF. In nucleotides, the CDR3 is TGCGCCAGCAGCCAAGAACCAGGACTAGCGGGAGTCACCGGGGAGCTGTTTTTT.

The rearrangement uses TRBV12-3 or TRBV12-4 and TRBJ2-3; the D gene could be TRBD1 or TRBD2 (5 bases each). The CDR3 is 15 residues long. V lost 6 bases and J 0 bases, leaving 13 bases between the germline ends. The CDR3 DNA sequence: TGTGCCAGCAGCCCCGACGGGGCAAGCACAGATACGCAGTATTTT. It encodes CASSPDGASTDTQYF.

V gene TRBV5-1 combines with J gene TRBJ2-1; unclear D gene. Germline values: CDR1 SGHRS, CDR2 YFSETQ. V lost 2 bases, J lost 0 bases, and 12 bases lay in between. The CDR3 runs to 16 residues. CDR3 sequence reads: CASSLGSVSSYNEQFF. The CDR3 DNA reads as TGCGCCAGCAGCTTAGGAAGCGTAAGCTCCTACAATGAGCAGTTCTTC.

The sample holds many counts of this clonotype. The chain links TRBV7-2 to TRBJ2-7; D possibly matches TRBD1 or TRBD2 (6 bases each). The V gene's germline CDR1 is SGHTA and CDR2 FQGNSA. CDR3 length equals 14 residues. V was cut by 5 bases and J by 0 bases, with 11 bases left in between. The CDR3 DNA sequence: TGTGCCAGCAGCCGGGGGCTTTCCTCCTACGAGCAGTACTTC. Its translation is CASSRGLSSYEQYF. Variable domain in full (rest from reference TRBV7-2 and TRBJ2-7): GAGVSQSPSNKVTEKGKDVELRCDPISGHTALYWYRQSLGQGLEFLIYFQGNSAPDKSGLPSDRFSAERTGGSVSTLTIQRTQQEDSAVYLCASSRGLSSYEQYFGPGTRLTVT.